The rows below give T cell receptor beta chains drawn from one sample of a study of blood T cell repertoires in COVID-19. Libraries were prepared by immunoSEQ multiplex PCR; TCRdb keeps only in-frame clonotypes and omits some of them. The sample includes 300,000 to 350,000 clones, roughly 87% of them seen just once. Sequencing was done on a sample of peripheral blood. These receptors originate from a man aged 25-40 years with COVID-19, enrolled during active disease. CDR3s include the opening cysteine and the closing phenylalanine or tryptophan. The order of the fields is J gene, clone size, D gene, V gene, CDR3 length, CDR3 protein, CDR3 DNA. A D gene is named only where the DNA matches it firmly. A clone size is listed for some rows: how often the clone was seen (once, few, many), or a class if it is expanded.

>TRBJ1-2|-|TRBD1|TRBV28|15
CASSIISRGSYGYTF
TGTGCCAGCAGTATCATATCCAGGGGGTCCTATGGCTACACCTTC
>TRBJ2-3|-|TRBD2|TRBV5-1|16
CASSLTRREGPDTQYF
TGCGCCAGCAGCTTGACTAGGCGGGAGGGCCCAGATACGCAGTATTTT
>TRBJ1-1|once|-|TRBV18|17
CASSPREFWGRDTEAFF
TGTGCCAGCTCACCTCGTGAATTTTGGGGCCGGGACACTGAAGCTTTCTTT
>TRBJ1-2|-|-|TRBV5-1|15
CASSLVPGQNYGYTF
TGCGCCAGCAGCTTGGTCCCGGGTCAAAACTATGGCTACACCTTC
>TRBJ2-2|-|-|TRBV29-1|14
CSVETVTNAGELFF
TGCAGCGTTGAGACAGTAACCAACGCCGGGGAGCTGTTTTTT
>TRBJ2-5|-|TRBD2|TRBV5-8|15
CASSLWTSGKETQYF
TGTGCCAGCAGCCTTTGGACTAGCGGCAAAGAGACCCAGTACTTC
>TRBJ1-2|-|TRBD1|TRBV19|15
CASSSTGTGYYGYTF
TGTGCCAGTAGTTCAACCGGGACAGGCTACTATGGCTACACCTTC
>TRBJ2-3|once|TRBD2|TRBV24-1|19
CATSELIGTSGTSTDTQYF
TGTGCCACCAGTGAGCTCATCGGGACTAGCGGGACTAGCACAGATACGCAGTATTTT
>TRBJ2-3|-|TRBD1|TRBV7-2|14
CASSLVSGGDTQYF
TGTGCCAGCAGCTTAGTGTCAGGGGGAGATACGCAGTATTTT
>TRBJ1-2|-|TRBD1|TRBV19|14
CASSRGQANYGYTF
TGTGCCAGTAGTCGGGGACAGGCTAACTATGGCTACACCTTC
>TRBJ1-5|-|TRBD1|TRBV28|15
CASIGGVTGRQPQHF
TGTGCCAGCATCGGGGGGGTGACAGGGCGTCAGCCCCAGCATTTT
>TRBJ1-2|-|-|TRBV4-1|18
CASSHRIIDRTGGYGYTF
TGCGCCAGCAGCCATCGAATTATAGATCGGACCGGGGGATATGGCTACACCTTC
>TRBJ2-5|-|-|TRBV5-1|14
CASSFMGPGETQYF
TGCGCCAGCAGCTTTATGGGGCCGGGAGAGACCCAGTACTTC
>TRBJ2-5|-|TRBD1|TRBV4-3|17
CASSQEVPGQGVETQYF
TGCGCCAGCAGCCAAGAGGTTCCGGGACAGGGGGTGGAGACCCAGTACTTC
>TRBJ2-1|-|-|TRBV7-2|12
CASSLTYREPFF
TGTGCCAGCAGCTTAACGTACAGGGAGCCGTTCTTC
>TRBJ1-4|once|TRBD1|TRBV28|15
CASSLQGATNEKLFF
TGTGCCAGCAGTTTACAGGGGGCGACTAATGAAAAACTGTTTTTT
>TRBJ1-1|-|TRBD1|TRBV19|15
CASSFRTGGKAEAFF
TGTGCCAGTAGTTTCCGGACAGGGGGCAAGGCTGAAGCTTTCTTT
>TRBJ2-6|-|TRBD1|TRBV3-1/TRBV3-2|21
CASSHLFRDRRFISGANVLTF
TGTGCCAGCAGCCACCTCTTCAGGGACAGGAGATTCATCTCTGGGGCCAACGTCCTGACTTTC
>TRBJ2-7|-|-|TRBV27|13
CASSLGQFYEQYF
TGTGCCAGCAGCCTTGGACAGTTCTACGAGCAGTACTTC
>TRBJ1-5|-|TRBD1|TRBV6-2/TRBV6-3|17
CASSYSRFYRGNQPQHF
TGTGCCAGCAGTTACTCGAGGTTCTACAGGGGAAATCAGCCCCAGCATTTT
>TRBJ2-3|-|TRBD2|TRBV25-1|16
CASSEFSGGRTDTQYF
TGTGCCAGCAGTGAATTTAGCGGGGGGCGCACAGATACGCAGTATTTT
>TRBJ2-3|-|TRBD1|TRBV7-2|18
CASSLRGSTGVSTDTQYF
TGTGCCAGCAGCTTAAGGGGATCTACAGGGGTGAGCACAGATACGCAGTATTTT
>TRBJ2-3|-|-|TRBV11-3|15
CASSLGAASTDTQYF
TGTGCCAGCAGCTTAGGGGCAGCTAGCACAGATACGCAGTATTTT
>TRBJ2-7|-|TRBD1|TRBV6-5|14
CASSSGQGVYEQYF
TGTGCCAGCAGTTCGGGACAGGGGGTCTACGAGCAGTACTTC
>TRBJ2-5|once|-|TRBV2|14
CASSDWAGQETQYF
TGTGCCAGCAGTGACTGGGCAGGACAAGAGACCCAGTACTTC
>TRBJ1-2|-|TRBD1|TRBV29-1|16
CSVLLTDRARNYGYTF
TGCAGCGTCCTACTGACCGACAGGGCGCGAAACTATGGCTACACCTTC
>TRBJ2-5|-|TRBD2|TRBV2|14
CASSQSTSGSTQYF
TGTGCCAGCAGCCAATCGACTAGCGGGAGTACCCAGTACTTC
>TRBJ2-1|-|TRBD2|TRBV3-1/TRBV3-2|16
CASSQDRGGGYNEQFF
TGTGCCAGCAGCCAAGACCGGGGGGGCGGCTACAATGAGCAGTTCTTC
>TRBJ1-1|-|TRBD1|TRBV7-8|13
CASSTRTGPEAFF
TGTGCCAGCAGCACCCGGACAGGACCTGAAGCTTTCTTT
>TRBJ2-3|once|TRBD2|TRBV9|20
CASSVVEGTSGSLDTDTQYF
TGTGCCAGCAGCGTAGTCGAGGGGACTAGCGGGAGTCTTGACACAGATACGCAGTATTTT
>TRBJ2-1|-|TRBD2|TRBV10-3|15
CAISAKREGLYEQFF
TGTGCCATCAGCGCTAAGCGGGAGGGCCTATATGAGCAGTTCTTC
>TRBJ1-6|-|TRBD1|TRBV10-3|18
CAISESRTGDLYNSPLHF
TGTGCCATCAGTGAGTCGAGGACAGGGGACCTCTATAATTCACCCCTCCACTTT